This entry lists 3 T cell receptor beta chains sequenced from one sample in a study of spatial heterogeneity in lung cancer. Time point given: sample taken at primary tumor resection. Whole RNA from tumor, nontumor lung or frozen PBMC was sequenced unsorted. One entry per CDR3 protein, called by TCRdb with MiXCR from the 5' RACE reads. The sample yields 10,000 to 15,000 distinct CDR3 sequences, around 5% seen once. Sequences were derived from lung tumor tissue, sampled at surgery. Receptors originate from a human donor with early-stage non-small cell lung cancer.

At least ten counts were recorded for this clonotype. This beta chain lies outside the target of a library built for alpha chains; its clone size means little. V usage is TRBV4-3 and J usage is TRBJ2-1, with 11 bases fitting TRBD2. The germline gives CDR1 LGHNA, CDR2 YSLEER. V lost 4 bases to trimming and J lost 5 bases; unmatched junction nucleotides: 4. This CDR3 is built from 15 residues. The CDR3 nucleotides are TGCGCCAGCAGCCCGGGGACTAGCGGTCACAATGAGCAGTTCTTC. As protein: CASSPGTSGHNEQFF.

This clonotype showed up many times. This beta chain slipped into a library made for alpha chains as a stray read, so its size is not meaningful. V and J are TRBV6-6 and TRBJ2-5; TRBD2 might be the D (5 bases). From germline, CDR1 is MNHNY and CDR2 SVGAGI (reference sequence). The CDR3 covers 16 residues. Trimming left V 2 bases short and J 0 bases short, with 13 bases between. The CDR3 DNA reads as TGTGCCAGCAGTTACCCGGAGCGGTCAAACCAAGAGACCCAGTACTTC. The encoded protein is CASSYPERSNQETQYF.

Remarks on this clonotype: This beta chain is an unintended read in a library built for alpha chains; its size means little. The chain is built from TRBV19 and TRBJ2-1; D unclear. Germline CDR1 is LNHDA and CDR2 is SQIVND (reference sequence). V lost 3 bases, J lost 1 base, and 13 bases lay in between. There are 16 residues in the CDR3. The CDR3 loop reads CASSIEGPLSYNEQFF. CDR3 DNA sequence: TGTGCCAGTAGTATTGAAGGGCCGTTATCCTACAATGAGCAGTTCTTC.